The clone carrying this TCR beta chain was detected many times. Its target is unknown. A TCRbeta library incorporating unique molecular identifiers was prepared. TCRdb fed the PCR reads into MiXCR, producing one record per CDR3 protein. Among roughly 70,000 distinct CDR3 sequences listed, around 4.7% were seen once. Germline CDR1 SGHTA, CDR2 FQGTGA. The CDR3 contains 16 residues. V shed 2 bases, J shed 1 base, and the junction held 4 bases outside the gene matches. These data belong to a study of T-cell reconstitution after alpha-beta-depleted transplantation in children. Study outcomes and limitations: Some patients owed their high day-60 TCRbeta diversity to surviving recipient T cells and thymic progenitors. Expanded clones from the graft, numbering several hundred, reportedly supplied alpha-beta T cells about two months after transplant. A year had passed since transplant, and T-cell counts and diversity by then came mostly from newly produced T cells.

The clonotype comes from a boy under three years old who had a stem cell transplant for acute myeloid leukemia, so the T cells may come from the graft donor. The sample consisted of PBMCs, mostly from graft donor cells, taken 180 days after TCRalphabeta/CD19-depleted stem cell transplant. This chain links TRBV7-3 with TRBJ2-2, with 7 bases fitting TRBD1. The CDR3 coding sequence is TGTGCCAGCAGCTTATCCGGGACAGTGAACACCGGGGAGCTGTTTTTT. This encodes CASSLSGTVNTGELFF.